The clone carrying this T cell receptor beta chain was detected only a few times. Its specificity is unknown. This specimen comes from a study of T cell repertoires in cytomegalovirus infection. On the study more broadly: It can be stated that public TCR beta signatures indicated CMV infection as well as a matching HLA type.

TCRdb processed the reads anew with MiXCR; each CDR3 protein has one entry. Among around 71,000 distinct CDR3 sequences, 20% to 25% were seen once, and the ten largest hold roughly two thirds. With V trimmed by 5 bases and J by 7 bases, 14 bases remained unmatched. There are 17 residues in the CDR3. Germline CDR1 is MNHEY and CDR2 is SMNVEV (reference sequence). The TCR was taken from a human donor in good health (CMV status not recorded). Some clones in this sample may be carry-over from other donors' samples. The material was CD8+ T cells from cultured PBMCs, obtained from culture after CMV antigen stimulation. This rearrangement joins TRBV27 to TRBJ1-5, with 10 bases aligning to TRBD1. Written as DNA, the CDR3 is TGTGCCAGCAGTCCGAGAGCGACAGGGGGCCGTCAACAGCCCCAGCATTTT. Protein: CASSPRATGGRQQPQHF.